Sequencing of this TCR beta chain was carried out in a study of blood T cell repertoires in COVID-19. Study-level information: Samples representing acute and convalescent COVID-19 were sourced from the United States, Italy and Spain. In each case, the material was cDNA or gDNA derived from T cells, B-cell-depleted T cells, or PBMCs.

Generated by immunoSEQ multiplex PCR, the TCRdb table keeps only in-frame clones and is missing some. The top ten clones hold less than 7% of a sample with 40,000 to 50,000 clones, roughly nine tenths of them seen once. Germline loops: CDR1 GTSNPN, CDR2 SVGIG (reference sequence). Trimming left V 3 bases short and J 4 bases short, with 12 bases between. The CDR3 consists of 13 residues. Sequences were obtained from peripheral blood. V and J are TRBV30 and TRBJ1-2; no reliable D call. The sequence was collected from a human donor in a cohort sampled during active COVID-19. CDR3 sequence (DNA): TGTGCCTGGAGCCTCCAGGAGGGCTATGGCTACACCTTC. Its protein is CAWSLQEGYGYTF.